These 23 T cell receptor beta chains originate from one sample sequenced in a study of T cell repertoires in cytomegalovirus infection. Their recognized antigens are unknown. TCRdb reprocessed the reads via MiXCR and lists one record per CDR3 protein. The sample consists of about 920,000 distinct CDR3 sequences, around 30% of them appearing once. The sample in question was cultured CD8+ T cells from PBMCs, obtained from culture after CMV antigen stimulation. These receptors originate from a human donor in good health (CMV status not recorded). Some clones in this sample may be carry-over from other donors' samples.

This clonotype has only a few counts. V and J are TRBV7-9 and TRBJ2-7; perhaps TRBD1 as D (5 bases). The V end lost 5 bases, the J end lost 3 bases, and 17 bases lay between the germline ends. The CDR3 is made up of 15 amino acids. Germline values: CDR1 SEHNR, CDR2 FQNEAQ (reference sequence). For the CDR3, the DNA is TGTGCCAGCAGCCCTCGCCCAGGGATAGACTACGAGCAGTACTTC. Translation gives CASSPRPGIDYEQYF.

As regards this clonotype: A much more abundant neighbour one base away suggests this may be a read error. The CDR3 DNA reads TGTGCCATCAGTGGGTCAGGGACAGTGAACACTGAAGCTTTCTTT. Translated, it gives CAISGSGTVNTEAFF. V gene TRBV10-3 combines with J gene TRBJ1-1, with 7 bases lining up with TRBD1. This CDR3 is 15 amino acids long. The J segment lost 0 bases and the V segment lost 4 bases, leaving 5 bases of the junction unmatched. Per the germline V gene, CDR1 is ENHRY and CDR2 is SYGVKD.

There are a few counts of this clonotype. CDR3 DNA sequence: TGTGCCAGCAGTCACCTAGCGAACACCGGGGAGCTGTTTTTT. Translation gives CASSHLANTGELFF. V is TRBV6-5 and J is TRBJ2-2; D gene uncertain. The CDR3 consists of 14 residues. CDR1 and CDR2 (germline): MNHEY, SVGAGI. The V gene lost 5 bases and the J gene lost 0 bases, with 7 bases spanning the gap.

The rearrangement uses TRBV12-3 or TRBV12-4 and TRBJ1-1, with D uncertain. Trimming removed 3 bases from V and 4 bases from J, with 6 bases in between. The CDR3 is 12 residues long. The CDR3 protein is CASSFSLTEAFF. The CDR3 DNA reads as TGTGCCAGCAGTTTTTCTCTCACTGAAGCTTTCTTT.

This chain connects TRBV12-3 or TRBV12-4 to TRBJ1-5; the D is unclear. Trimming shortened V by 7 bases and J by 4 bases, and 14 bases separated the two germline ends. The CDR3 consists of 14 residues. As DNA, the CDR3 is TGTGCCAGCACCAAAGGGCAGGCTAATCAGCCCCAGCATTTT. This encodes CASTKGQANQPQHF.

The V gene is TRBV19, the J gene TRBJ2-2, with a weak D call TRBD2 (5 bases). The CDR3 is 13 residues long. Trimming shortened V by 10 bases and J by 7 bases, and 16 bases separated the two germline ends. The V gene's germline CDR1 is LNHDA and CDR2 SQIVND (reference sequence). The CDR3 bases are TGTGCCATTGCGCCTGGTGCGGGCGGGGAGCTGTTTTTT. Protein product: CAIAPGAGGELFF.

This clonotype was seen many times. V is TRBV7-6 and J is TRBJ1-1; a possible D gene is TRBD1 (5 bases). Trimming left V 5 bases short and J 11 bases short, with 21 bases between. CDR1 and CDR2 (germline): SGHVS, FNYEAQ. The CDR3 covers 14 residues. CDR3 bases: TGTGCCAGCAGCCAAACTGCGGGGCACCCTGGGGCTTTCTTT. Its translation is CASSQTAGHPGAFF.

This clonotype turned up a few times. The chain has TRBV6-6 and TRBJ1-5; D not certain. The length of the CDR3 is 14 residues. V shed 2 bases and J shed 4 bases, with 9 bases lying between them. Germline CDR1 is MNHNY and CDR2 is SVGAGI (reference sequence). CDR3 sequence (DNA): TGTGCCAGCAGTTACGCAGGTCCTAATCAGCCCCAGCATTTT. Amino acid sequence: CASSYAGPNQPQHF.

About this clonotype: A much larger clone sits a single nucleotide away, making a read error possible. V and J are TRBV7-6 and TRBJ2-1; 14 nucleotides match TRBD2. The CDR3 contains 19 residues. Germline assignment: CDR1 SGHVS and CDR2 FNYEAQ. The CDR3 bases are TGTGTCAGCAGCCCAGAGGGACTAGCGGGGGAAAGCTCCTACAATGAGCAGTTCTTC. Protein product: CVSSPEGLAGESSYNEQFF.

There are a few counts of this clonotype. The gene calls are TRBV27 and TRBJ2-6; TRBD1 agrees at 10 bases. The CDR3 is made up of 16 amino acids. The germline V gene encodes CDR1 MNHEY and CDR2 SMNVEV (reference sequence). Trimming removed 8 bases from V and 5 bases from J; junction bases left unmatched: 9. The DNA for the CDR3 is TGTGCCAGCCGATTTCGGGGACAGGGGTGGGCCAACGTCCTGACTTTC. The encoded protein is CASRFRGQGWANVLTF.

This chain connects TRBV5-6 to TRBJ2-1; D unclear. V was pared by 4 bases and J by 10 bases, with 12 bases between. Germline values: CDR1 SGHDT, CDR2 YYEEEE. The CDR3 spans 12 residues. This CDR3 is CASSVTLPEQFF. CDR3 DNA sequence: TGTGCCAGCAGCGTTACACTGCCAGAGCAGTTCTTC.

A few counts support this clonotype. The chain combines TRBV29-1 with TRBJ1-1; D is uncertain. CDR1 and CDR2 from the germline V gene are SQVTM and ANQGSEA. V was pared by 0 bases and J by 11 bases, with 13 bases between. The CDR3 consists of 12 residues. The CDR3 DNA is TGCAGCGTTGAAGATCTTAGGGCCGGGGCTTTCTTT. Translation: CSVEDLRAGAFF.

This clonotype was detected only a few times. The chain employs TRBV4-1 and TRBJ1-5; TRBD1 is a possible D gene (6 bases). This CDR3 comprises 20 residues. Germline V gives CDR1 MGHRA, CDR2 YSYEKL. Trimming stripped 0 bases from V and 0 bases from J, with 21 bases between. CDR3 sequence reads: CASSQDYWGARSDSNQPQHF. CDR3 sequence (DNA): TGCGCCAGCAGCCAAGATTACTGGGGGGCGCGTTCCGATAGCAATCAGCCCCAGCATTTT.

The chain carries TRBV27 and TRBJ2-1; 8 bases fit TRBD2. Germline CDR1 reads MNHEY; CDR2 reads SMNVEV (reference sequence). Trimming at V came to 3 bases and at J to 6 bases, leaving 7 bases not matched to a gene. The CDR3 extends over 15 amino acids. The CDR3 loop is CASSLTGGPSNEQFF. CDR3 sequence (DNA): TGTGCCAGCAGTTTGACGGGGGGGCCCAGCAATGAGCAGTTCTTC.

This clonotype was recorded at least ten times. This chain connects TRBV7-6 to TRBJ2-2; TRBD1 or TRBD2 may be the D gene (5 bases each). The germline V gene has CDR1 SGHVS and CDR2 FNYEAQ. The CDR3 is made up of 14 amino acids. The V end was cut by 6 bases, the J end by 1 base, with 9 bases between. CDR3 residues: CASSRDGNTGELFF. CDR3 coding DNA: TGTGCCAGCAGTCGGGACGGGAACACCGGGGAGCTGTTTTTT.

This clonotype showed up just a few times. The gene calls are TRBV27 and TRBJ2-3; the match to TRBD2 covers 8 bases. V shed 3 bases and J 4 bases; nucleotides not matched to a gene: 12. CDR1 is MNHEY, CDR2 SMNVEV, per germline (reference sequence). This CDR3 contains 17 residues. CDR3 DNA sequence: TGTGCCAGCAGTTTCCTTGGGACGGGGGGGCTTTCAGATACGCAGTATTTT. Protein sequence: CASSFLGTGGLSDTQYF.

This clonotype showed up just a few times. This may be a read error, as it is one base from a much larger clone. The chain links TRBV7-9 to TRBJ2-7; no definite D call. The germline V gene encodes CDR1 SEHNR and CDR2 FQNEAQ (reference sequence). The CDR3 spans 14 residues. With 1 base removed from V and 3 bases from J, the gap between germline ends came to 10 bases. The CDR3 nucleotides read TGTGCCAGCAGCTTAGAGGTCCCTCTCTACGAGCAGTACTTC. Translated: CASSLEVPLYEQYF.

This clonotype was seen a handful of times. The genes are TRBV7-9 and TRBJ2-1; D uncertain. The germline V and J ends were trimmed by 0 bases and 10 bases, with 10 bases remaining between them. CDR1 and CDR2 (germline): SEHNR, FQNEAQ (reference sequence). The CDR3 covers 13 residues. This CDR3 is CASSLAGVPEQFF. DNA of the CDR3: TGTGCCAGCAGCTTAGCAGGAGTTCCGGAGCAGTTCTTC.

The chain employs TRBV4-3 and TRBJ2-3, with D perhaps matching TRBD2 (7 bases). The V gene's germline CDR1 is LGHNA and CDR2 YSLEER. V was clipped by 4 bases and J by 7 bases, with 18 bases between them. The CDR3 totals 15 residues. The CDR3 region is CASSPGVAGAHTQYF. CDR3 bases: TGCGCCAGCAGCCCTGGAGTGGCGGGGGCCCATACGCAGTATTTT.

The V gene is TRBV2, the J gene TRBJ1-2; D is unclear. The CDR3 consists of 13 residues. The germline gives CDR1 SNHLY, CDR2 FYNNEI. Trimming removed 4 bases at V and 4 bases at J, with 10 bases between. CDR3 sequence (DNA): TGTGCCAGCAGTGGAGGTGGAGGCTATGGCTACACCTTC. This codes for CASSGGGGYGYTF.

This clonotype was seen more than once but under ten times. The V and J genes are TRBV27 and TRBJ2-7, with TRBD1 matching over 10 bases. V trimming: 0 bases; J trimming: 7 bases; junction bases outside the gene matches: 9. Germline V lookup: CDR1 MNHEY, CDR2 SMNVEV (reference sequence). The CDR3 contains 16 residues. CDR3 amino acids: CASSLSSGTGVREQYV. In nucleotides, the CDR3 is TGTGCCAGCAGTTTATCATCGGGGACAGGGGTACGGGAGCAGTACGTC.

This clonotype occurred once. The chain couples TRBV12-5 to TRBJ1-6, with D perhaps matching TRBD1 (5 bases). Germline V gene lookup returns CDR1 LGHNT and CDR2 FRNRAP. The CDR3 runs 13 residues. The CDR3 coding sequence is TGTGCCCTTGTGGGGGGTCTGTCTACACCCCTCCACTTT. Its translation: CALVGGLSTPLHF.

There are many counts of this clonotype. The chain links TRBV7-9 to TRBJ1-2, with no clear D. The V end lost 4 bases, the J end lost 0 bases, and 21 bases lay between the germline ends. The germline gives CDR1 SEHNR, CDR2 FQNEAQ (reference sequence). The CDR3 extends over 18 amino acids. CDR3 in DNA: TGTGCCAGCAGCTCACTGACAAAGTTAAAATTTCCTAACTATGGCTACACCTTC. Its protein product is CASSSLTKLKFPNYGYTF.